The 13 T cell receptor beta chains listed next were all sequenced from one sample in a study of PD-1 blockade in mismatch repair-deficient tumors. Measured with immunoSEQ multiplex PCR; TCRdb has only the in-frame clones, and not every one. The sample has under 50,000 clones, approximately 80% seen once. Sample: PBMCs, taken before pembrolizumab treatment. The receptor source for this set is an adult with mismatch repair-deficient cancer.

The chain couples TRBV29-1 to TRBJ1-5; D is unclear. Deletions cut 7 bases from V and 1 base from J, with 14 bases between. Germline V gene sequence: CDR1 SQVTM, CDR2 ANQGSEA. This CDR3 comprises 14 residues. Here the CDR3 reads CSALTGGSNQPQHF. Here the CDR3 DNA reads TGCAGCGCCCTGACGGGTGGAAGCAATCAGCCCCAGCATTTT.

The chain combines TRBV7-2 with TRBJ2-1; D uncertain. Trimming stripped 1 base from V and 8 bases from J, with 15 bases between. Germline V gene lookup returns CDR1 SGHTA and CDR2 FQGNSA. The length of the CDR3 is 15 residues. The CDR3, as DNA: TGTGCCAGCAGCTTAGATCCTCCCCCTAGGGATGAGCAGTTCTTC. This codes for CASSLDPPPRDEQFF.

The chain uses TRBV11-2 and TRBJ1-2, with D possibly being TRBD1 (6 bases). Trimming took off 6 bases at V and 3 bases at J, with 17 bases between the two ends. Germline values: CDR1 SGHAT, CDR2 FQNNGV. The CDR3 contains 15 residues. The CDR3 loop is CASSFGGGSHYGYTF. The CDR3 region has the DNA TGTGCCAGCAGTTTCGGAGGGGGGAGCCACTATGGCTACACCTTC.

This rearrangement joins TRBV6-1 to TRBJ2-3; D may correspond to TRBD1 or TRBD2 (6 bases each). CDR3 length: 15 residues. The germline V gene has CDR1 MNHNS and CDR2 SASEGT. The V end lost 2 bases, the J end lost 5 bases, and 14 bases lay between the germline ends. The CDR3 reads CASSESRGVGDTQYF. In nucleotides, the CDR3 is TGTGCCAGCAGTGAATCAAGGGGGGTTGGAGATACGCAGTATTTT.

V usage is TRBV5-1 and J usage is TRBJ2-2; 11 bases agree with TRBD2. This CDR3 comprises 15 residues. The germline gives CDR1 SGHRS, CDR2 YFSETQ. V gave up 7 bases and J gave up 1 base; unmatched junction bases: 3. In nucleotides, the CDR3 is TGCGCCAGCCGACTAGCGGGGCAGAACACCGGGGAGCTGTTTTTT. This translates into CASRLAGQNTGELFF.

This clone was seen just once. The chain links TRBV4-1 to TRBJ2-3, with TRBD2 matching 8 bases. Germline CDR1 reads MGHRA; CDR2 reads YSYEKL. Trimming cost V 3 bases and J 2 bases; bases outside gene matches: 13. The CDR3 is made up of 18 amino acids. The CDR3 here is CASSHRAVPAGVTDTQYF. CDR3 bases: TGCGCCAGCAGCCACCGCGCGGTGCCAGCGGGAGTCACAGATACGCAGTATTTT.

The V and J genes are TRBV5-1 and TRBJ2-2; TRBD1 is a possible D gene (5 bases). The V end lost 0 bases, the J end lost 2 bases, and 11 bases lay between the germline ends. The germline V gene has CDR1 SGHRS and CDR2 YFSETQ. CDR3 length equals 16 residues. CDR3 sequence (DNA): TGCGCCAGCAGCTTGGCCTATAGGACAAACACCGGGGAGCTGTTTTTT. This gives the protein CASSLAYRTNTGELFF.

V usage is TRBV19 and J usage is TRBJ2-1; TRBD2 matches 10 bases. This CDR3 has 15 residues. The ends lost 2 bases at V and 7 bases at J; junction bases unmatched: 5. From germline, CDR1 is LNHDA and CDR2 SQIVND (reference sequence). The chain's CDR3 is CASSIQAGGPNEQFF. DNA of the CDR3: TGTGCCAGTAGTATACAAGCGGGAGGGCCAAATGAGCAGTTCTTC.

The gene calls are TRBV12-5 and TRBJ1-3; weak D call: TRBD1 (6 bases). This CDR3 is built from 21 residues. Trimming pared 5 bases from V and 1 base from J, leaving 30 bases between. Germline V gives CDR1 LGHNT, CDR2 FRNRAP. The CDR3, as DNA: TGTGCTAGTGGTGGGTTGTTGGGGCATCCTAGGGGGGGCTTATCTGGAAACACCATATATTTT. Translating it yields CASGGLLGHPRGGLSGNTIYF.

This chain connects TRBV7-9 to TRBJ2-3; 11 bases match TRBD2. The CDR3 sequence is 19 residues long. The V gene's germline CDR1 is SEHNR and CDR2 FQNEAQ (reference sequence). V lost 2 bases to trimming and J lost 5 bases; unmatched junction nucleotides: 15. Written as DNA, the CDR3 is TGTGCCAGCAGCTTAAAGGGGCAATCGCCTAGCGGGAGGTTAGATACGCAGTATTTT. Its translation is CASSLKGQSPSGRLDTQYF. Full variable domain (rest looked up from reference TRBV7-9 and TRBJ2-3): DTGVSQNPRHKITKRGQNVTFRCDPISEHNRLYWYRQTLGQGPEFLTYFQNEAQLEKSRLLSDRFSAERPKGSFSTLEIQRTEQGDSAMYLCASSLKGQSPSGRLDTQYFGPGTRLTVL.

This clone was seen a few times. The CDR3 nucleotides read TGTGCCAGCAGCTTAAGGGACAGTAATCAGCCCCAGCATTTT. Residues: CASSLRDSNQPQHF. The rearrangement uses TRBV7-6 and TRBJ1-5; 7 bases fit TRBD1. The germline V gene has CDR1 SGHVS and CDR2 FNYEAQ. V shed 2 bases, J shed 4 bases, and the junction held 2 bases outside the gene matches. CDR3 length: 14 residues. Full variable domain (remainder filled in from reference TRBV7-6 and TRBJ1-5): GAGVSQSPRYKVTKRGQDVALRCDPISGHVSLYWYRQALGQGPEFLTYFNYEAQQDKSGLPNDRFSAERPEGSISTLTIQRTEQRDSAMYRCASSLRDSNQPQHFGDGTRLSIL.

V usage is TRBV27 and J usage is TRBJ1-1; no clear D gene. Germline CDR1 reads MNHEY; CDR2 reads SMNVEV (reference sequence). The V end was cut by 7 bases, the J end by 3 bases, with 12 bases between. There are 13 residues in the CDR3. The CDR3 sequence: CASTPLGYTEAFF. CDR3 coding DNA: TGTGCCAGCACTCCCTTGGGTTACACTGAAGCTTTCTTT.

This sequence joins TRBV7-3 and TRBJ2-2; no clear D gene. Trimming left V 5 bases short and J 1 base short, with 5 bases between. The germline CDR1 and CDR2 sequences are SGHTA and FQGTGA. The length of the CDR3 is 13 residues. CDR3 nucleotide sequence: TGTGCCAGCAGCCCCGAGAACACCGGGGAGCTGTTTTTT. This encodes CASSPENTGELFF.